The rows below give T cell receptor beta chains drawn from one sample of a study of early T cells in non-severe SARS-CoV-2 infection. TCRdb reanalysed the 5' RACE reads using MiXCR and keeps one entry per CDR3 protein. The table lists more than 45,000 distinct CDR3 sequences, under 15% of them singletons. The sequenced material came from whole blood. All receptors come from an adult who was a healthcare worker with PCR-confirmed SARS-CoV-2 infection or an uninfected control (not recorded which). CDR3s include the opening cysteine and the closing phenylalanine or tryptophan. The order of the fields is J gene, D gene, V gene, clone size, CDR3 DNA, CDR3 protein. D genes are given only for firm matches. Only some rows state a clone size, as once, few, many or a class for expanded clones.

TRBJ2-1 | NA | TRBV3-1 | few | TGTGCCAGCAGTCCCTACGGGACTCGCTCCTACAATGAGCAGTTCTTC | CASSPYGTRSYNEQFF
TRBJ1-1 | TRBD1 | TRBV7-9 | NA | TGTGCCAGCAGCTTACTTGGACAGGGGACGGGAGCTTTCTTT | CASSLLGQGTGAFF
TRBJ1-1 | TRBD1 | TRBV12-3/TRBV12-4 | NA | TGTGCCAGTTCGACAGGGGTTGACACTGAAGCTTTCTTT | CASSTGVDTEAFF
TRBJ1-1 | NA | TRBV5-1 | many | TGCGCCAGCACCGAGGGGTACGCTGAAGCTTTCTTT | CASTEGYAEAFF
TRBJ2-1 | TRBD1 | TRBV2 | few | TGTGCCAGCAGTCTCGACAGGGGCCCCTACAATGAGCAGTTCTTC | CASSLDRGPYNEQFF
TRBJ1-1 | NA | TRBV15 | few | TGTGCCACCAGCAGAGATTGGAACACTGAAGTTTTCTTT | CATSRDWNTEVFF
TRBJ2-7 | NA | TRBV10-3 | NA | TGTGCCATCAGTGAGTCGATGTCGGGACGGCCCTACGAGCAGTACTTC | CAISESMSGRPYEQYF
TRBJ2-3 | TRBD2 | TRBV6-2/TRBV6-3 | few | TGTGCCAGCATGAGGGAGGGAACAGATACGCAGTATTTT | CASMREGTDTQYF
TRBJ2-3 | NA | TRBV7-3 | few | TGTGCCAGCAGCTCGGGGGTTTCTAGCACAGATACGCAGTATTTT | CASSSGVSSTDTQYF
TRBJ2-3 | TRBD1 | TRBV2 | few | TGTGCCAGCAGCCCAACAGGGGGCCCCACAGATACGCAGTATTTT | CASSPTGGPTDTQYF
TRBJ2-1 | TRBD1 | TRBV7-9 | few | TGTGCCAGCAGCTCCCGGGACAGGATGTACTATGAGCAGTTCTTC | CASSSRDRMYYEQFF
TRBJ2-4 | NA | TRBV29-1 | NA | TGCAGCGTTGAAAGACACGCCAAAAACATTCAGTACTTC | CSVERHAKNIQYF
TRBJ2-7 | TRBD2 | TRBV5-1 | NA | TGCGCCAGCAGCTTGGGCGGGAGTAGCACCTACGAGCAGTACTTC | CASSLGGSSTYEQYF
TRBJ2-3 | TRBD2 | TRBV7-2 | NA | TGTGCCAGCAGCCCCGGGACTAGCCGAAGCACAGATACGCAGTATTTT | CASSPGTSRSTDTQYF
TRBJ1-3 | TRBD1 | TRBV6-6 | many | TGTGCCAGCAGTTCGGGACAGGGGGCAGGATCTCGTGGAAACACCATATATTTT | CASSSGQGAGSRGNTIYF
TRBJ1-4 | NA | TRBV5-5 | many | TGTGCCAGCAGCCAGGAGGGGCTGACTAATGAAAAACTGTTTTTT | CASSQEGLTNEKLFF
TRBJ2-1 | NA | TRBV20-1 | many | TGCAGTGCTAGAGAAGAGACTCTTTCCAACAATGAGCAGTTCTTC | CSAREETLSNNEQFF
TRBJ2-1 | TRBD2 | TRBV20-1 | many | TGCAGTGCAGCCCTTAGCGGGAGTTCCTACAATGAGCAGTTCTTC | CSAALSGSSYNEQFF
TRBJ2-7 | TRBD1 | TRBV18 | many | TGTGCCAGCTCACTCTACAGGGGGGACTCCTACGAGCAGTACTTC | CASSLYRGDSYEQYF
TRBJ2-7 | NA | TRBV29-1 | many | TGCAGCGTTTCTGGACAGAACTACGAGCAGTACTTC | CSVSGQNYEQYF
TRBJ2-7 | NA | TRBV3-1 | many | TGTGCCAGCAGCCTCCTCGAGGGCGAGCAGTACTTC | CASSLLEGEQYF
TRBJ1-2 | NA | TRBV28 | few | TGTGCCAGCAGTTTAGGAGGGGGGACCTACTATGGCTACACCTTC | CASSLGGGTYYGYTF
TRBJ2-7 | NA | TRBV28 | NA | TGTGCCAGCAGGGTGACAGGCACCTACGAGCAGTACTTC | CASRVTGTYEQYF
TRBJ2-2 | NA | TRBV28 | many | TGTGCCAGCAGCTCGCAGGGAACCGGGGAGCTGTTTTTT | CASSSQGTGELFF
TRBJ2-7 | TRBD2 | TRBV14 | many | TGTGCCAGCAGCCGAAGGACTAGCGGGAACTACGAGCAGTACTTC | CASSRRTSGNYEQYF
TRBJ2-6 | NA | TRBV24-1 | NA | TGTGCCACCAGTGATCCCACAGGGAAGGGGGTCAACGTCCTGACTTTC | CATSDPTGKGVNVLTF
TRBJ2-5 | TRBD1 | TRBV9 | many | TGTGCCAGCAGCGTAAACACAGGGGGCGCAGAGACCCAGTACTTC | CASSVNTGGAETQYF
TRBJ1-1 | NA | TRBV29-1 | NA | TGCAGCGTTGGAAAGGGTGGCACTGAAGCTTTCTTT | CSVGKGGTEAFF
TRBJ2-7 | NA | TRBV5-1 | NA | TGCGCCAGCAGCCGGGACGGCAGCGGGGAGCAGTACTTC | CASSRDGSGEQYF
TRBJ2-1 | TRBD1 | TRBV5-8 | many | TGTGCCAGCAGCTCCAGGACAGGGGCCTACAATGAGCAGTTCTTC | CASSSRTGAYNEQFF
TRBJ2-5 | TRBD2 | TRBV29-1 | many | TGCAGCGTTGAGGTTCCGGGACTAGCGGGACCTAGTGAGACCCAGTACTTC | CSVEVPGLAGPSETQYF
TRBJ2-5 | NA | TRBV5-4 | NA | TGTGCCAGCAGCTACCGGACTAAGGAAGAGACCCAGTACTTC | CASSYRTKEETQYF
TRBJ2-2 | NA | TRBV5-5 | few | TGTGCCAGCAGCCCGGGGAGACAGAACACCGGGGAGCTGTTTTTT | CASSPGRQNTGELFF
TRBJ2-7 | TRBD2 | TRBV28 | NA | TGTGCCAGCAGTTCCTCAGGACTAGCGGGAGGGCTAAGGGAGCAGTACTTC | CASSSSGLAGGLREQYF
TRBJ2-3 | NA | TRBV28 | few | TGTGCCAGCAGTTCCCTAGGTACGCAGTATTTT | CASSSLGTQYF
TRBJ1-2 | NA | TRBV5-5 | few | TGTGCCAGCAGCTTGGTGTCCGAGTACCGGCCCTATGGCTACACCTTC | CASSLVSEYRPYGYTF